The clone carrying this T cell receptor (beta chain) was seen at least ten times. In TCRdb, the RT-PCR reads were re-called with MiXCR into one record per CDR3 protein. Found here are some 640,000 distinct CDR3 sequences, about 14% of them singletons; the top ten hold around 7.3%. With 4 bases removed from V and 0 bases from J, the gap between germline ends came to 9 bases. CDR3 length equals 13 residues. Germline V gene sequence: CDR1 SQVTM, CDR2 ANQGSEA. These data come from a study of response to subunit inactivated influenza vaccine. The specimen was PBMCs from blood, collected around two weeks before vaccination. The chain couples TRBV29-1 to TRBJ1-1; D ambiguous. This TCR was recovered from a man aged 50 or older who received an inactivated influenza vaccine. The CDR3 nucleotides read TGCAGCGTTGGTACCAGCATGAACACTGAAGCTTTCTTT. Its protein is CSVGTSMNTEAFF.